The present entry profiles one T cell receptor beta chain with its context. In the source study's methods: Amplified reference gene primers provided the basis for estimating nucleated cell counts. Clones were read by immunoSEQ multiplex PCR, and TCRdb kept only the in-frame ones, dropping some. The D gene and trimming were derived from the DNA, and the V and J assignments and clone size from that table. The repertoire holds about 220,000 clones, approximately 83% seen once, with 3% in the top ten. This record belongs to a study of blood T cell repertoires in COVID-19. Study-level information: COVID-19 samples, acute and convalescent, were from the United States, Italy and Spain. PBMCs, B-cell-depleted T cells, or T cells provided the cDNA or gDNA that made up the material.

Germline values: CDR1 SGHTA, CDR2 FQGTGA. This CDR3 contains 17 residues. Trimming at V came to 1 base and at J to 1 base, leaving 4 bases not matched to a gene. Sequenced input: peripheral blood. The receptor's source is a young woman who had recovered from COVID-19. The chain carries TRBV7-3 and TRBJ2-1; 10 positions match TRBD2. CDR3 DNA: TGTGCCAGCAGCTTAAGAGCGGGAGGGCCTTCCTACAATGAGCAGTTCTTC. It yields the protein CASSLRAGGPSYNEQFF.